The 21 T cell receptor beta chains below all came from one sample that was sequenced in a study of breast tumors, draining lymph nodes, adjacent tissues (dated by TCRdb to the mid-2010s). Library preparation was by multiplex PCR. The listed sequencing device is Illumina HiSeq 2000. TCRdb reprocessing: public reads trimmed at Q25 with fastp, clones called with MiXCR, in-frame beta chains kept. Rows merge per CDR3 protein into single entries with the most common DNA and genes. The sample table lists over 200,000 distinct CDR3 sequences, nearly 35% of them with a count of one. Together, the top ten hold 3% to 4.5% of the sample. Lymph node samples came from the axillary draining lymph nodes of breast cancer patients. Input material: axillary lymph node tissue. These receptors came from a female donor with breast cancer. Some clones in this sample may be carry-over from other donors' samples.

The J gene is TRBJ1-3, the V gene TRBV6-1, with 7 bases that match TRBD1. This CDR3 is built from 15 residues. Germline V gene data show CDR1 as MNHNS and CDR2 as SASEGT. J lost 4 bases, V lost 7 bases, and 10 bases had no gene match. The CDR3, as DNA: TGTGCCAGCACTACCGACAGGGTGAGGGGAAACACCATATATTTT. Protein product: CASTTDRVRGNTIYF.

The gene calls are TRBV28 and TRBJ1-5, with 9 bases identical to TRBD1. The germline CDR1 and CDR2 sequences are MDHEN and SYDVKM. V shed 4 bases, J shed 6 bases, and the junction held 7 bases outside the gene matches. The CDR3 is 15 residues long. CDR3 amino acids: CASSSTGTGFQPQHF. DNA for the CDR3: TGTGCCAGCAGTTCGACCGGGACAGGGTTTCAGCCCCAGCATTTT.

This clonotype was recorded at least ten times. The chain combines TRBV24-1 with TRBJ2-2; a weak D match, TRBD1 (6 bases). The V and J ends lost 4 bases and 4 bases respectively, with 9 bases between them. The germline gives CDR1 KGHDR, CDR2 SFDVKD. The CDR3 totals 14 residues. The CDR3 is CATSEGTTTGELFF. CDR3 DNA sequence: TGTGCCACCAGTGAAGGGACAACCACCGGGGAGCTGTTTTTT.

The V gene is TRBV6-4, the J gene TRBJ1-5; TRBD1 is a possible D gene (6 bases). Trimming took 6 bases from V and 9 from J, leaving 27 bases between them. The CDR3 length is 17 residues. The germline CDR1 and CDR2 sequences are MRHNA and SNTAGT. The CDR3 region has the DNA TGTGCCAGCAGGGCGTTCGGAGGGGGATCGGACCGCCGGCCCCAGCATTTT. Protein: CASRAFGGGSDRRPQHF.

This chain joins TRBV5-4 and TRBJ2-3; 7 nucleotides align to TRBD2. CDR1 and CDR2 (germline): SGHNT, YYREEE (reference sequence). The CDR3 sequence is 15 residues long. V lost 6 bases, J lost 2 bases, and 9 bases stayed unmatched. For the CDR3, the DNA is TGTGCCAGCACCCTGCGGGGGAAACCCACAGATACGCAGTATTTT. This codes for CASTLRGKPTDTQYF.

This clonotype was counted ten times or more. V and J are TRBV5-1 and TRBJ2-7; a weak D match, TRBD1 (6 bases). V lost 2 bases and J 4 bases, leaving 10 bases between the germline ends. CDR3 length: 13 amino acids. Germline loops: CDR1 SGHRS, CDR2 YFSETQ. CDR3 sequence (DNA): TGCGCCAGCAGCTTCGACAGGCCTTACGAGCAGTACTTC. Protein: CASSFDRPYEQYF.

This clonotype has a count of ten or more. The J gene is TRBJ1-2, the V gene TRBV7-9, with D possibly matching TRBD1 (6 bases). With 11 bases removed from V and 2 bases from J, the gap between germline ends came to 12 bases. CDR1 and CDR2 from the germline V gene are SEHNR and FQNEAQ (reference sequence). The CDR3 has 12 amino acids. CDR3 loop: CAGGGPNYGYTF. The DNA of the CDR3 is TGTGCCGGGGGGGGGCCCAACTATGGCTACACCTTC.

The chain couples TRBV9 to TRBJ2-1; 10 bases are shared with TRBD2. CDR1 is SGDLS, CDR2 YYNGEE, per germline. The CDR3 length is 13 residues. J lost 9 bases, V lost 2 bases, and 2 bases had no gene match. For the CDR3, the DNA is TGTGCCAGCAGCGTTAGCGGGAGGAGTGAGCAGTTCTTC. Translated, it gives CASSVSGRSEQFF.

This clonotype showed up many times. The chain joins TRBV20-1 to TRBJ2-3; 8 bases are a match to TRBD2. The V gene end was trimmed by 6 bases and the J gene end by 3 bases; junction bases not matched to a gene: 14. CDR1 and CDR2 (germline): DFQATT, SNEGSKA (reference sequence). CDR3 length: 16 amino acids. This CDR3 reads CSAEPLAGGTTDTQYF. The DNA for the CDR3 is TGCAGTGCGGAACCCCTAGCGGGCGGGACGACAGATACGCAGTATTTT.

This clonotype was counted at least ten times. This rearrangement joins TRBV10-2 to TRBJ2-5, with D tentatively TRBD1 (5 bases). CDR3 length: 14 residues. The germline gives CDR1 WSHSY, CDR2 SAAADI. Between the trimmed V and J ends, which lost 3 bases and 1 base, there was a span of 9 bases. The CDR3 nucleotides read TGCGCCAGCAGTGATTGGGGCCTCCAAGAGACCCAGTACTTC. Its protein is CASSDWGLQETQYF.

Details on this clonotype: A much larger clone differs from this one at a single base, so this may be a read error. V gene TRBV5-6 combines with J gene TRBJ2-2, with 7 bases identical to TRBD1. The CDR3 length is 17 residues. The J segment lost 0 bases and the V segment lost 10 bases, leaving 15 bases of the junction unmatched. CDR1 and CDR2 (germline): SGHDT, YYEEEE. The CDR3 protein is CAGTRGQLAANTGELFF. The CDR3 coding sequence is TGTGCCGGCACCCGGGGACAGCTCGCCGCGAACACCGGGGAGCTGTTTTTT.

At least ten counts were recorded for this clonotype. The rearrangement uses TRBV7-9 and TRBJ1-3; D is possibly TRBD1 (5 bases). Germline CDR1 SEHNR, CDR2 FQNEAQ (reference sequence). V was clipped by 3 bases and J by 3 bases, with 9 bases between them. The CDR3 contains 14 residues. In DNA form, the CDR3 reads TGTGCCAGCAGCTTCAGCGACAGTGGAAACACCATATATTTT. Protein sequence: CASSFSDSGNTIYF. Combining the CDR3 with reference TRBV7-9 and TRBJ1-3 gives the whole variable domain DTGVSQNPRHKITKRGQNVTFRCDPISEHNRLYWYRQTLGQGPEFLTYFQNEAQLEKSRLLSDRFSAERPKGSFSTLEIQRTEQGDSAMYLCASSFSDSGNTIYFGEGSWLTVV.

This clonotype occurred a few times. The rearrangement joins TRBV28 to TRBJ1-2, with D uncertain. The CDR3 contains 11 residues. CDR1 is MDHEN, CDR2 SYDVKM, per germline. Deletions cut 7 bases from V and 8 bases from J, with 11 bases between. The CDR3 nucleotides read TGTGCCAGCAACTATACGGAGGGCTACACCTTC. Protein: CASNYTEGYTF.

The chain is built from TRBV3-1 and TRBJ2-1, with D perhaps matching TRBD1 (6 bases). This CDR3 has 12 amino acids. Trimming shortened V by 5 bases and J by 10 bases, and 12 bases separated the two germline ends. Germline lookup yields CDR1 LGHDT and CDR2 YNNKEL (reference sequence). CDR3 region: CASSFADREQFF. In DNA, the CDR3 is TGTGCCAGCAGCTTCGCTGACAGGGAGCAGTTCTTC.

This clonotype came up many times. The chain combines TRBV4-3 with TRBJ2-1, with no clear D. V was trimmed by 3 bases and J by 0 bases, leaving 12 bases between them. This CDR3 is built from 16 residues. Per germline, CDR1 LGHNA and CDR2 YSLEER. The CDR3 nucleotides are TGCGCCAGCAGCCAGTCTGGTGTGAGCTCCTACAATGAGCAGTTCTTC. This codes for CASSQSGVSSYNEQFF.

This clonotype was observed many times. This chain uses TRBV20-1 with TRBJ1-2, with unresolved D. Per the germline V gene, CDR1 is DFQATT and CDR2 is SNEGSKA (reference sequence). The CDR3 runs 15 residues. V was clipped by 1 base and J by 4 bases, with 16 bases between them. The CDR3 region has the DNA TGCAGTGCTAGAGCACAGAAGAAGGGCGGCTATGGCTACACCTTC. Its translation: CSARAQKKGGYGYTF.

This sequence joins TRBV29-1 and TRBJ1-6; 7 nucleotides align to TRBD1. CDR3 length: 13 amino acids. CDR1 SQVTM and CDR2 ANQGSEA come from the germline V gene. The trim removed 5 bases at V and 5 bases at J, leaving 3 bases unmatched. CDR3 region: CSVRDRDNSPLHF. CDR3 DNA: TGCAGCGTTCGCGACAGGGATAATTCACCCCTCCACTTT.

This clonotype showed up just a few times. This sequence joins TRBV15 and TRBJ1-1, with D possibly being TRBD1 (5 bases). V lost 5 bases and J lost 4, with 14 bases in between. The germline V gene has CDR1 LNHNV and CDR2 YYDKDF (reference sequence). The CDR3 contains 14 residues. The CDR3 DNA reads TGTGCCACCAGCGGCCTAGACAGCGGCACTGAAGCTTTCTTT. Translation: CATSGLDSGTEAFF.

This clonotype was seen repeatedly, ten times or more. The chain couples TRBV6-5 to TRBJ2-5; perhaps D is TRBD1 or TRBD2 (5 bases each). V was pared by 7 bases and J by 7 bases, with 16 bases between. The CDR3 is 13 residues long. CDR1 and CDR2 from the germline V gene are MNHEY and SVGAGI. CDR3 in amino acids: CASMSGGRTTQYF. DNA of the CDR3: TGTGCCAGCATGAGTGGGGGAAGGACGACCCAGTACTTC.

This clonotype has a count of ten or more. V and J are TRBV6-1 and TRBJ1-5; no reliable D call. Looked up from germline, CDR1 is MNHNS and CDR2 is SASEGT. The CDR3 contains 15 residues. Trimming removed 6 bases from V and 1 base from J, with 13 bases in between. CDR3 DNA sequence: TGTGCCAGCAGAGGGTTAGGTCGGAGCAATCAGCCCCAGCATTTT. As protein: CASRGLGRSNQPQHF.

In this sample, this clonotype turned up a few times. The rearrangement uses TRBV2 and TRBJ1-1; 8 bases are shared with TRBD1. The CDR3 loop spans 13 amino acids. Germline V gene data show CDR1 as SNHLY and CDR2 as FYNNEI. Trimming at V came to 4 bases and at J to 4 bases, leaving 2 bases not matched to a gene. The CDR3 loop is CASSADRGTEAFF. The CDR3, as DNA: TGTGCCAGCAGTGCTGACAGGGGCACTGAAGCTTTCTTT.